The 28 T cell receptor beta chains listed next were all sequenced from one sample in a study of blood T cell repertoires in COVID-19. The assay was immunoSEQ multiplex PCR, and TCRdb's table has in-frame clones only and misses some. The data contain around 160,000 clones, about nine tenths of them seen just once; the ten biggest clones take up about 2%. The sample was peripheral blood. The origin of the receptors is a human donor in a cohort sampled during active COVID-19.

The chain employs TRBV25-1 and TRBJ2-7; 7 nucleotides align to TRBD2. The V gene end was trimmed by 4 bases and the J gene end by 10 bases; junction bases not matched to a gene: 4. The germline CDR1 and CDR2 sequences are MGHDK and SYGVNS. The CDR3 has 11 amino acids. The CDR3 region has the DNA TGTGCCAGCAGTGTTGGACTAGACCAGTACTTC. It specifies CASSVGLDQYF.

The table lists this clone with a count of one. The chain employs TRBV6-4 and TRBJ2-3; 11 nucleotides agree with TRBD2. Germline CDR1 and CDR2: MRHNA and SNTAGT. V shed 0 bases, J shed 4 bases, and the junction held 0 bases outside the gene matches. This CDR3 has 15 residues. Here the CDR3 reads CASSDSSGGADTQYF. The CDR3, as DNA: TGTGCCAGCAGTGACTCTAGCGGGGGGGCAGATACGCAGTATTTT.

The V gene is TRBV6-2 or TRBV6-3, the J gene TRBJ1-5; D perhaps matches TRBD1 (6 bases). V lost 2 bases to trimming and J lost 4 bases, with 15 bases between them. Germline-derived CDR1 and CDR2 are MNHEY and SVGEGT. The CDR3 length is 16 residues. The chain's CDR3 is CASSYIGRQGNQPQHF. In DNA form, the CDR3 reads TGTGCCAGCAGTTACATAGGTCGGCAGGGGAATCAGCCCCAGCATTTT.

V is TRBV28 and J is TRBJ2-1; 9 nucleotides align to TRBD2. The length of the CDR3 is 12 residues. The germline V gene encodes CDR1 MDHEN and CDR2 SYDVKM. Unmatched junction bases numbered 2, after V lost 5 bases and J lost 9 bases. CDR3 nucleotide sequence: TGTGCCAGCAGTAAACTAGCGGGTGAGCAGTTCTTC. Its translation is CASSKLAGEQFF. The variable domain in full, completed from reference TRBV28 and TRBJ2-1, reads DVKVTQSSRYLVKRTGEKVFLECVQDMDHENMFWYRQDPGLGLRLIYFSYDVKMKEKGDIPEGYSVSREKKERFSLILESASTNQTSMYLCASSKLAGEQFFGPGTRLTVL.

A single count supports this clone. The rearrangement joins TRBV29-1 to TRBJ2-5; TRBD1 agrees at 9 bases. The CDR3 spans 11 residues. The germline gives CDR1 SQVTM, CDR2 ANQGSEA. The V gene end was trimmed by 7 bases and the J gene end by 4 bases; junction bases not matched to a gene: 1. CDR3 sequence (DNA): TGCAGCGGACAGGGGGGAGAGACCCAGTACTTC. Translation gives CSGQGGETQYF.

The CDR3 region has the DNA TGTGCCAGCAGTTACCGGTTGGTAGCGGGCCGGAATGAGCAGTTCTTC. As protein: CASSYRLVAGRNEQFF. V and J are TRBV6-5 and TRBJ2-1, with 7 bases identical to TRBD2. The CDR3 is 16 residues long. The ends lost 2 bases at V and 7 bases at J; junction bases unmatched: 11. Germline V gene lookup returns CDR1 MNHEY and CDR2 SVGAGI.

The V gene is TRBV29-1, the J gene TRBJ1-1; 9 positions match TRBD1. The germline CDR1 and CDR2 sequences are SQVTM and ANQGSEA. With V trimmed by 6 bases and J by 5 bases, 7 bases remained unmatched. This CDR3 is built from 13 residues. In DNA, the CDR3 is TGCAGCGTGCAGGGGGACAGGGCGACTGAAGCTTTCTTT. This translates into CSVQGDRATEAFF.

The rearrangement joins TRBV12-1 to TRBJ2-5; the listed D gene, TRBD2, was not tested against the DNA. TRBV12-1 constitutes a pseudogene. The CDR3 spans 18 residues. Here the CDR3 reads CASSFGSSGGAWVETQYF. DNA for the CDR3: TGTGCCAGCAGCTTTGGGTCTAGCGGGGGGGCGTGGGTAGAGACCCAGTACTTC.

The table lists this clone with a few counts. The chain employs TRBV9 and TRBJ2-7, with D possibly matching TRBD2 (7 bases). This CDR3 region has 15 residues. Trimming took 4 bases from V and 3 from J, leaving 17 bases between them. The germline gives CDR1 SGDLS, CDR2 YYNGEE. CDR3 residues: CASSPSHGGHYEQYF. The CDR3 coding sequence is TGTGCCAGCAGCCCCAGTCACGGGGGGCACTACGAGCAGTACTTC.

This clone was seen a single time. The rearrangement uses TRBV14 and TRBJ2-3; D is uncertain. The ends were cut back, 2 bases at V and 2 bases at J, with 2 bases in the middle. Germline loops: CDR1 SGHDN, CDR2 FVKESK. This CDR3 contains 12 residues. The CDR3 loop is CASSQHTDTQYF. In DNA, the CDR3 is TGTGCCAGCAGCCAACACACAGATACGCAGTATTTT.

The rearrangement joins TRBV5-1 to TRBJ2-3, with 12 positions matching TRBD1. The CDR3 has 19 amino acids. V shed 1 base and J 3 bases; nucleotides not matched to a gene: 12. Germline CDR1 is SGHRS and CDR2 is YFSETQ. The CDR3 loop reads CASSLHGPGTGGPTDTQYF. The CDR3 DNA sequence: TGCGCCAGCAGCTTGCACGGGCCGGGGACAGGGGGCCCTACAGATACGCAGTATTTT.

The gene calls are TRBV19 and TRBJ1-6; the D gene is possibly TRBD1 (5 bases). CDR1 and CDR2 (germline): LNHDA, SQIVND (reference sequence). Trimming took off 2 bases at V and 10 bases at J, with 9 bases between the two ends. The CDR3 is 13 residues long. CDR3 in DNA: TGTGCCAGTAGTATAACTGGGGCCTCACCCCTCCACTTT. This translates into CASSITGASPLHF.

The chain links TRBV7-3 to TRBJ2-1, with TRBD2 matching over 9 bases. This CDR3 region has 15 residues. Germline CDR1 reads SGHTA; CDR2 reads FQGTGA. Trimming at V came to 4 bases and at J to 6 bases, leaving 7 bases not matched to a gene. This chain's CDR3 is CASSSGTSFFNEQFF. In DNA, the CDR3 is TGTGCCAGCAGCTCCGGGACTAGCTTCTTCAATGAGCAGTTCTTC.

The chain carries TRBV14 and TRBJ2-7; 8 bases are a match to TRBD1. Germline V gene sequence: CDR1 SGHDN, CDR2 FVKESK. The CDR3 is 13 amino acids. The J segment lost 4 bases and the V segment lost 4 bases, leaving 3 bases of the junction unmatched. CDR3 region: CASSRDRGYEQYF. CDR3 nucleotides: TGTGCCAGCAGCCGCGACAGGGGTTACGAGCAGTACTTC.

The V gene is TRBV5-1, the J gene TRBJ2-2, with 10 bases fitting TRBD2. Germline CDR1 reads SGHRS; CDR2 reads YFSETQ. V was clipped by 0 bases and J by 6 bases; unmatched bases: 5. The CDR3 is 16 amino acids. The CDR3 DNA follows: TGCGCCAGCAGCTTGGCCAGCGGGGGGGCCCCCGGGGAGCTGTTTTTT. Translated: CASSLASGGAPGELFF.

The chain has TRBV27 and TRBJ2-1; 9 nucleotides agree with TRBD2. After removal of 5 bases from V and 14 bases from J, the junction contained 10 bases not matched to a gene. The CDR3 has 13 residues. The V gene's germline CDR1 is MNHEY and CDR2 SMNVEV (reference sequence). This chain's CDR3 is CASSPSSGRGEFF. Written as DNA, the CDR3 is TGTGCCAGCAGTCCGAGTAGCGGGAGAGGGGAGTTCTTC.

V is TRBV9 and J is TRBJ1-2; the match to TRBD1 covers 8 bases. Trimming at V came to 0 bases and at J to 7 bases, leaving 5 bases not matched to a gene. Per germline, CDR1 SGDLS and CDR2 YYNGEE. This CDR3 has 14 amino acids. The CDR3, as DNA: TGTGCCAGCAGCGTAGAGTTAGGACAGGGTGGCTACACCTTC. This encodes CASSVELGQGGYTF.

The chain couples TRBV30 to TRBJ2-1; 7 nucleotides agree with TRBD1. Trimming at V came to 1 base and at J to 11 bases, leaving 8 bases not matched to a gene. This CDR3 contains 13 residues. Germline V gene lookup returns CDR1 GTSNPN and CDR2 SVGIG (reference sequence). This CDR3 is CAWSEGRGSKQFF. The DNA of the CDR3 is TGTGCCTGGAGTGAGGGCAGGGGGAGTAAGCAGTTCTTC.

This chain links TRBV5-1 with TRBJ2-3; a possible D gene is TRBD1 (6 bases). Trimming removed 4 bases at V and 5 bases at J, with 14 bases between. CDR1 and CDR2 (germline): SGHRS, YFSETQ. CDR3 length: 14 residues. The CDR3 region has the DNA TGCGCCAGCAGCCCCGGACAGCCCTTAGATACGCAGTATTTT. It is translated as CASSPGQPLDTQYF.

As concerns this clone: Different DNA sequences within this sample yield the same CDR3. The chain links TRBV29-1 to TRBJ1-1; D possibly corresponds to TRBD1 (6 bases). The V and J ends lost 6 bases and 0 bases respectively, with 8 bases between them. Germline V gene data show CDR1 as SQVTM and CDR2 as ANQGSEA. The CDR3 extends over 12 amino acids. Written as DNA, the CDR3 is TGCAGCGTCCAGGGGATGAACACTGAAGCTTTCTTT. The encoded protein is CSVQGMNTEAFF.

V and J are TRBV4-3 and TRBJ2-3, with 7 bases matching TRBD2. The CDR3 runs 14 residues. Germline V CDR1 and CDR2: LGHNA, YSLEER. V shed 0 bases and J 10 bases; nucleotides not matched to a gene: 7. CDR3 DNA sequence: TGCGCCAGCAGCCAAGATCGGCGGGAGAAGTCGCAGTATTTT. Its translation: CASSQDRREKSQYF.

This chain links TRBV4-2 with TRBJ2-3, with D possibly matching TRBD2 (6 bases). The germline gives CDR1 LGHNA, CDR2 YNFKEQ. CDR3 size: 16 residues. The ends were cut back, 4 bases at V and 0 bases at J, with 14 bases in the middle. CDR3 residues: CASSPAAGSSTDTQYF. CDR3 coding DNA: TGTGCCAGCAGCCCGGCGGCGGGGTCAAGCACAGATACGCAGTATTTT.

This chain uses TRBV27 with TRBJ2-2, with 9 bases lining up with TRBD1. Germline CDR1 reads MNHEY; CDR2 reads SMNVEV (reference sequence). This CDR3 is built from 15 residues. Trimming cost V 6 bases and J 4 bases; bases outside gene matches: 6. CDR3 protein: CASSPGTGTTGELFF. Written as DNA, the CDR3 is TGTGCCAGCAGCCCCGGGACAGGGACCACCGGGGAGCTGTTTTTT.

This clone is a singleton in its sample. The chain combines TRBV10-3 with TRBJ1-1; D perhaps matches TRBD1 (5 bases). The length of the CDR3 is 12 residues. Looked up from germline, CDR1 is ENHRY and CDR2 is SYGVKD. V lost 6 bases and J lost 5, with 10 bases in between. CDR3 DNA: TGTGCCATCAGGGCAGGGCAAACTGAAGCTTTCTTT. It encodes CAIRAGQTEAFF.

The rearrangement uses TRBV3-1 (or the pseudogene TRBV3-2) and TRBJ2-6; 10 bases fit TRBD2. J was trimmed by 0 bases and V by 2 bases; bases with no gene match: 4. CDR3 length equals 18 residues. CDR1 is LGHDT and CDR2 is YNNKEL in the germline V gene (reference sequence). The CDR3 spells CASSQPGLAVSGANVLTF. DNA for the CDR3: TGTGCCAGCAGCCAACCCGGACTAGCGGTCTCTGGGGCCAACGTCCTGACTTTC.

The chain uses TRBV5-8 and TRBJ2-3, with a tentative D call TRBD1 (6 bases). This CDR3 is 15 amino acids long. Germline V gene lookup returns CDR1 SGHTS and CDR2 YDEGEE. Trimming removed 5 bases at V and 3 bases at J, with 16 bases between. CDR3 in DNA: TGTGCCAGCAGTTTGCGCCAAGGGGGAACAGATACGCAGTATTTT. It translates to CASSLRQGGTDTQYF.

This clone has only a few counts. The chain carries TRBV6-2 or TRBV6-3 and TRBJ2-2, with TRBD1 matching over 9 bases. The V gene's germline CDR1 is MNHEY and CDR2 SVGEGT. V was pared by 7 bases and J by 2 bases, with 5 bases of the junction left unmatched. This CDR3 region has 15 residues. The CDR3 loop reads CASTPTGGNTGELFF. DNA of the CDR3: TGTGCCAGCACCCCGACAGGGGGTAACACCGGGGAGCTGTTTTTT.

The chain is built from TRBV7-2 and TRBJ1-1; the D gene is possibly TRBD1 (6 bases). This CDR3 contains 13 residues. Germline CDR1 SGHTA, CDR2 FQGNSA. Trimming shortened V by 5 bases and J by 5 bases, and 12 bases separated the two germline ends. The DNA for the CDR3 is TGTGCCAGCAGCACATACAGGGAAACTGAAGCTTTCTTT. Translated: CASSTYRETEAFF.